Presented here are 12 T cell receptor beta chains from one specimen sequenced in a study of molecular identifiers for immune sequencing clone quantification. TCRdb reanalysed the PCR reads using MiXCR and keeps one entry per CDR3 protein. The sample shows about 640,000 distinct CDR3 sequences, just under 20% of them seen only once. Sequencing was carried out using naive CD8+ T cells from blood, with Jurkat cell RNA spiked in. Subset indicated: FACS-sorted CD8+CD4-CCR7+CD45RA+ naive T cells. All receptors derive from a human donor in good health. Some libraries in this study had Jurkat cell RNA spiked in.

In regard to this clonotype: The junction departs from the called germline gene at one end, perhaps through a read error. This rearrangement joins TRBV7-7 to TRBJ2-7; 8 bases fit TRBD1. CDR3 size: 15 residues. Germline CDR1 is SSHAT and CDR2 is FNYEAQ (reference sequence). The CDR3 nucleotides read TGTGCTAGCAGCGTAGGACAGGGTGAAACCTACGAGCAGTACTTC. Its protein is CASSVGQGETYEQYF.

This clonotype was observed many times. This chain uses TRBV10-2 with TRBJ2-3; 11 bases fit TRBD2. Per germline, CDR1 WSHSY and CDR2 SAAADI. The CDR3 is 14 residues long. Unmatched junction bases numbered 3, after V lost 8 bases and J lost 2 bases. The CDR3 loop reads CASVSGGATDTQYF. The CDR3 DNA reads as TGCGCCAGCGTTAGCGGGGGGGCCACAGATACGCAGTATTTT.

The sample holds a few counts of this clonotype. The chain carries TRBV20-1 and TRBJ1-2, with D perhaps TRBD1 (6 bases). CDR1 and CDR2 (germline): DFQATT, SNEGSKA (reference sequence). The CDR3 runs to 14 residues. With 1 base removed from V and 4 bases from J, the gap between germline ends came to 13 bases. The DNA for the CDR3 is TGCAGTGCTAGAGGGGAGGACAGTTTCTATGGCTACACCTTC. It codes for CSARGEDSFYGYTF.

This clonotype was picked up a small number of times. This chain joins TRBV2 and TRBJ2-1; D is unresolved. Germline loops: CDR1 SNHLY, CDR2 FYNNEI. The CDR3 totals 15 residues. Trimming stripped 3 bases from V and 0 bases from J, with 9 bases between. In nucleotides, the CDR3 is TGTGCCAGCAGTGATGGGCCGGCCTCCTACAATGAGCAGTTCTTC. Its translation is CASSDGPASYNEQFF.

This chain uses TRBV20-1 with TRBJ2-7; the match to TRBD1 covers 8 bases. The CDR3 has 17 amino acids. CDR1 is DFQATT, CDR2 SNEGSKA, per germline (reference sequence). V gave up 1 base and J gave up 0 bases; unmatched junction bases: 11. The CDR3 DNA reads TGCAGTGCTAGAGTGTCCAGGGGGCCGATTAGCTCCTACGAGCAGTACTTC. Translated, it gives CSARVSRGPISSYEQYF.

Comments on this clonotype: It is likely a read error, because the conserved phenylalanine at the end of the CDR3 is missing. This chain links TRBV3-1 with TRBJ1-5; D uncertain. Trimming pared 0 bases from V and 4 bases from J, leaving 1 base between. The CDR3 is made up of 12 amino acids. Germline V CDR1 and CDR2: LGHDT, YNNKEL (reference sequence). The CDR3 DNA reads TGTGCCAGCAGCCAAGATAATCAGCCCCAGCATCTT. This gives the protein CASSQDNQPQHL.

This chain connects TRBV15 to TRBJ2-3; D perhaps matches TRBD2 (6 bases). Trimming left V 6 bases short and J 1 base short, with 11 bases between. There are 14 residues in the CDR3. Germline CDR1 and CDR2: LNHNV and YYDKDF (reference sequence). CDR3: CATSPGVGTDTQYF. The CDR3, as DNA: TGTGCCACCAGTCCGGGGGTAGGCACAGATACGCAGTATTTT.

This clonotype turned up a few times. The V gene is TRBV19, the J gene TRBJ2-1; maybe TRBD1 (6 bases). V was clipped by 9 bases and J by 1 base, with 16 bases between them. There are 15 residues in the CDR3. CDR1 and CDR2 (germline): LNHDA, SQIVND (reference sequence). The CDR3 loop reads CARYRDLSSYNEQFF. The CDR3 DNA is TGTGCCAGGTACAGGGATTTGAGTTCCTACAATGAGCAGTTCTTC.

This clonotype was found many times. V usage is TRBV28 and J usage is TRBJ1-1; D not resolved. The germline CDR1 and CDR2 sequences are MDHEN and SYDVKM. V lost 6 bases to trimming and J lost 5 bases, with 16 bases between them. This CDR3 region has 14 residues. CDR3: CASRSDAYSTEAFF. The CDR3 DNA reads TGTGCCAGCAGATCCGACGCCTATAGTACTGAAGCTTTCTTT.

At least ten counts were recorded for this clonotype. The V gene is TRBV5-6, the J gene TRBJ2-3; 14 nucleotides agree with TRBD2. Germline CDR1 is SGHDT and CDR2 is YYEEEE. The CDR3 has 20 residues. Trimming removed 2 bases from V and 2 bases from J; junction bases left unmatched: 13. This chain's CDR3 is CASSLRSPGLAGAFTDTQYF. Here the CDR3 DNA reads TGTGCCAGCAGCTTAAGATCGCCGGGACTAGCGGGAGCGTTCACAGATACGCAGTATTTT.

This clonotype was found once. This rearrangement joins TRBV24-1 to TRBJ2-1; TRBD2 matches 14 bases. The germline CDR1 and CDR2 sequences are KGHDR and SFDVKD. This CDR3 contains 17 residues. After removal of 4 bases from V and 8 bases from J, the junction contained 9 bases not matched to a gene. This CDR3 reads CATSDPQTSGRADEQFF. CDR3 nucleotides: TGTGCCACCAGTGACCCGCAGACTAGCGGGAGGGCCGATGAGCAGTTCTTC.

This clonotype was recorded many times. V is TRBV7-9 and J is TRBJ2-3; 9 bases agree with TRBD2. The CDR3 sequence is 17 residues long. From germline, CDR1 is SEHNR and CDR2 FQNEAQ (reference sequence). The V and J ends lost 3 bases and 0 bases, in that order; junction bases with no gene match: 7. The CDR3: CASSFPPSGVSTDTQYF. The CDR3 DNA reads TGTGCCAGCAGCTTCCCACCTAGCGGGGTTAGCACAGATACGCAGTATTTT. The variable domain in full, with the rest retrieved from reference TRBV7-9 and TRBJ2-3, is DTGVSQNPRHKITKRGQNVTFRCDPISEHNRLYWYRQTLGQGPEFLTYFQNEAQLEKSRLLSDRFSAERPKGSFSTLEIQRTEQGDSAMYLCASSFPPSGVSTDTQYFGPGTRLTVL.